This TCR beta chain was identified in a study of blood T cell repertoires in COVID-19. TCRdb keeps only in-frame clones here, not all; method: immunoSEQ multiplex PCR. The table has about 350,000 clones, roughly 87% seen once; the top ten hold approximately 1%. This study enrolled people aged 18 to 89 from approximately 25 US geographic areas. Cohorts were based on clinical histories the participants reported. Recovered Cohort 3 donors showed two negative PCRs, clearance, or symptom resolution. This CDR3 is 15 amino acids long. Unmatched junction bases numbered 7, after V lost 6 bases and J lost 3 bases. CDR1 is KGHSH and CDR2 is LQKENI in the germline V gene.

Input material: PBMCs or T cells enriched from blood (not recorded which). The sequence was obtained from a woman in her 30s who had recovered from COVID-19. The V gene is TRBV18, the J gene TRBJ1-5, with 8 bases fitting TRBD1. The DNA of the CDR3 is TGTGCCAGCTCTCCCGGACAGGGCAACAATCAGCCCCAGCATTTT. Translation gives CASSPGQGNNQPQHF.